This T cell receptor beta chain was sequenced in a study of cytomegalovirus exposure and HLA in healthy donors. Study conclusions and caveats: TCR beta chains numbering some 160 were designated cytomegalovirus-associated. Among donors in an Asian-associated ancestry cluster, a later analysis reportedly found fewer N-insertions than the roughly 650-donor mean.

Germline CDR1 SGDLS, CDR2 YYNGEE. Trimming removed 2 bases at V and 8 bases at J, with 16 bases between. The CDR3 has 15 residues. In the PCR, 60 Vbeta and 13 Jbeta primers were used. Profiled with immunoSEQ multiplex PCR; TCRdb holds only in-frame clones, not every one. Seen here are 100,000 to 150,000 clones, around 80% observed once, and the top ten hold about 13%. Remarks on this clone: Its matching antigen is unknown.

The receptor was derived from a woman in her sixties in good health and CMV-seropositive. This chain links TRBV9 with TRBJ1-4; perhaps TRBD1 as D (6 bases). Sequencing was done on a sample of PBMCs. CDR3 DNA: TGTGCCAGCAGCGTTGGGGGGGGGCGGCCCGAAAAACTGTTTTTT. Protein sequence: CASSVGGGRPEKLFF.